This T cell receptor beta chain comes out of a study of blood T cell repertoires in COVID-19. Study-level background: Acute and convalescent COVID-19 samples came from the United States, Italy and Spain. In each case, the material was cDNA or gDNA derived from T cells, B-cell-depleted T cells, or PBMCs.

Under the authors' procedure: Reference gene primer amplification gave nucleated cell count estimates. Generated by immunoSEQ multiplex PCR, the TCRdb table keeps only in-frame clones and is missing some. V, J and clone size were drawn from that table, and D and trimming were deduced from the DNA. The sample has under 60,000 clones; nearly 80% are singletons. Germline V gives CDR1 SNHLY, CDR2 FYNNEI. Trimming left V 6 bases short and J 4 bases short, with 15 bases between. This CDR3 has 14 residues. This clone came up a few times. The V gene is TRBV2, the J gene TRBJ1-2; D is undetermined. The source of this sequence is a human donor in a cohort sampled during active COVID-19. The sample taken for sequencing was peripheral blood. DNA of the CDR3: TGTGCCAGCAGGAATTTGGGAGCAACCTATGGCTACACCTTC. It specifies CASRNLGATYGYTF.